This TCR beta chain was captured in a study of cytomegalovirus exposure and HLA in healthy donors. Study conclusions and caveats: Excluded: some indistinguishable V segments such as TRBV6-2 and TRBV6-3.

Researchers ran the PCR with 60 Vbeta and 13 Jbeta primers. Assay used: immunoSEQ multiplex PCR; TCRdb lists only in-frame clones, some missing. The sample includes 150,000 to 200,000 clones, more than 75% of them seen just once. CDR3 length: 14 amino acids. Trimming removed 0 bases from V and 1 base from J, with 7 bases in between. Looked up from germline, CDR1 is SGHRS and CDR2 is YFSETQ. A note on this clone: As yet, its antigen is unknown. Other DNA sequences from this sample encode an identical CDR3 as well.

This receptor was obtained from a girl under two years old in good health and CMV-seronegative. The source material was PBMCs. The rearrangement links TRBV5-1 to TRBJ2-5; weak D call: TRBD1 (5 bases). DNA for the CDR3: TGCGCCAGCAGCTTGGCCAGGGCCCAAGAGACCCAGTACTTC. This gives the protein CASSLARAQETQYF. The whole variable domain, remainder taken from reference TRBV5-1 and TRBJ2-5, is KAGVTQTPRYLIKTRGQQVTLSCSPISGHRSVSWYQQTPGQGLQFLFEYFSETQRNKGNFPGRFSGRQFSNSRSEMNVSTLELGDSALYLCASSLARAQETQYFGPGTRLLVL.